These 2 T cell receptor beta chains were sequenced from one sample in a study of T-cell memory formation after mild COVID-19. TCRdb itself ran the 5' RACE reads through MiXCR, one entry per CDR3 protein. The sample includes about 200,000 distinct CDR3 sequences, 7.5% to 10% of them seen just once. Sequencing used PBMCs or a T cell subset sorted from them (not recorded which). The source is a man between 18 and 29 years old who had mild COVID-19 (a few samples of this study predate the infection). Cell type and time point are not known.

This sequence joins TRBV23-1 and TRBJ2-1; unclear D gene. TRBV23-1 is identified as an open reading frame with a role that is uncertain. Trimming shortened V by 2 bases and J by 0 bases, and 8 bases separated the two germline ends. The CDR3 is made up of 15 amino acids. CDR3 nucleotide sequence: TGCGCCAGCAGTCAAGGGGATAGCTCCTACAATGAGCAGTTCTTC. Its protein product is CASSQGDSSYNEQFF.

This clonotype appeared a single time. This chain joins TRBV28 and TRBJ2-7; TRBD2 might be the D (6 bases). V shed 2 bases and J shed 2 bases, with 10 bases lying between them. The CDR3 totals 14 residues. Germline V gives CDR1 MDHEN, CDR2 SYDVKM. CDR3 residues: CASSLGGATYEQYV. The DNA of the CDR3 is TGTGCCAGCAGTTTAGGCGGGGCCACCTACGAGCAGTACGTC.